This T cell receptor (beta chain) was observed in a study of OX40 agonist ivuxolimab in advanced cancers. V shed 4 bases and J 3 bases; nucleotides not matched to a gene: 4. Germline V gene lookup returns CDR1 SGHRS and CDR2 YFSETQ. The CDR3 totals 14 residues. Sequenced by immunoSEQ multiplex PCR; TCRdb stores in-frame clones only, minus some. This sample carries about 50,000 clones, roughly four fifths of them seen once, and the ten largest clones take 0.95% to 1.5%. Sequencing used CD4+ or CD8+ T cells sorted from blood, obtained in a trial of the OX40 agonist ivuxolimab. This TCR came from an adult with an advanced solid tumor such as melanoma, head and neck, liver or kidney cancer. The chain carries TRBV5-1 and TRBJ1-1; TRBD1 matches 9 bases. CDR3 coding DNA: TGCGCCAGCAGCGTGACAGGGGGGGACACTGAAGCTTTCTTT. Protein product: CASSVTGGDTEAFF. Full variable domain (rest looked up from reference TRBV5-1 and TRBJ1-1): KAGVTQTPRYLIKTRGQQVTLSCSPISGHRSVSWYQQTPGQGLQFLFEYFSETQRNKGNFPGRFSGRQFSNSRSEMNVSTLELGDSALYLCASSVTGGDTEAFFGQGTRLTVV.